A selection of T cell receptor beta chains follows, all from one sample in a study of OX40 agonist ivuxolimab in advanced cancers. Profiled with immunoSEQ multiplex PCR; TCRdb holds only in-frame clones, not every one. The sample lists about 140,000 clones; roughly 91% were seen once. The input for sequencing was CD4+ or CD8+ T cells sorted from blood, taken in a trial of the OX40 agonist ivuxolimab. The receptors originated from an adult with an advanced solid tumor such as melanoma, head and neck, liver or kidney cancer. The CDR3 runs from the conserved cysteine through the conserved F or W. Fields, in order: CDR3 length, V gene, clone size, J gene, CDR3 protein. A row's size may be missing; if present it is once, few, many or a size class.

length: 16; V: TRBV9; size: -; J: TRBJ1-2; CDR3: CASSPRLRVTTYGYTF
length: 13; V: TRBV11-2; size: -; J: TRBJ1-2; CDR3: CASSLVGNYGYTF
length: 14; V: TRBV19; size: -; J: TRBJ1-4; CDR3: CASSIHATNEKLFF
length: 14; V: TRBV28; size: -; J: TRBJ1-2; CDR3: CASSLQQQGDGYTF
length: 15; V: TRBV7-2; size: -; J: TRBJ1-2; CDR3: CASSSQGLGNYGYTF
length: 14; V: TRBV29-1; size: -; J: TRBJ1-3; CDR3: CSVESPYGGNTIYF
length: 10; V: TRBV28; size: -; J: TRBJ1-2; CDR3: CASGRGGYTF
length: 13; V: TRBV6-5; size: -; J: TRBJ2-7; CDR3: CASRTDRGGEQYF
length: 17; V: TRBV7-3; size: -; J: TRBJ2-1; CDR3: CASSLLPASSGFNEQFF
length: 14; V: TRBV27; size: -; J: TRBJ1-5; CDR3: CASSPRDSNQPQHF
length: 13; V: TRBV7-2; size: -; J: TRBJ1-5; CDR3: CASSLGGHQPQHF
length: 17; V: TRBV19; size: once; J: TRBJ2-4; CDR3: CASSGQTGGPSHGIQYF
length: 18; V: TRBV9; size: -; J: TRBJ1-6; CDR3: CASSVAGPSGPYNSPLHF
length: 13; V: TRBV21-1; size: -; J: TRBJ2-5; CDR3: CASSKVAQETQYF
length: 14; V: TRBV7-2; size: -; J: TRBJ1-1; CDR3: CASSFVQGGTEAFF
length: 13; V: TRBV28; size: few; J: TRBJ1-5; CDR3: CASRNRVNQPQHF
length: 16; V: TRBV5-1; size: -; J: TRBJ2-1; CDR3: CASSLRSSGTYNEQFF
length: 14; V: TRBV5-6; size: -; J: TRBJ1-1; CDR3: CASSLATVNTEAFF
length: 19; V: TRBV9; size: -; J: TRBJ2-3; CDR3: CASRQVGAGGNPPADTQYF
length: 15; V: TRBV7-2; size: -; J: TRBJ1-4; CDR3: CASSLTGSTNEKLFF
length: 16; V: TRBV29-1; size: -; J: TRBJ2-3; CDR3: CSVRGLAGGITDTQYF
length: 16; V: TRBV30; size: -; J: TRBJ1-4; CDR3: CAWSGPRHATNEKLFF
length: 12; V: TRBV28; size: -; J: TRBJ1-1; CDR3: CASRLNWEEAFF
length: 15; V: TRBV28; size: -; J: TRBJ1-1; CDR3: CASSSPTGGLNEAFF
length: 16; V: TRBV18; size: -; J: TRBJ1-3; CDR3: CASSPEAGISGNTIYF
length: 20; V: TRBV5-4; size: -; J: TRBJ2-6; CDR3: CASSLVPGITWTRGANVLTF
length: 14; V: TRBV6-1; size: -; J: TRBJ1-5; CDR3: CASSEFRGDQPQHF
length: 16; V: TRBV10-1; size: -; J: TRBJ2-7; CDR3: CASSEAGGPRSYEQYF
length: 15; V: TRBV2; size: once; J: TRBJ1-1; CDR3: CASRKEQGFMTEAFF
length: 16; V: TRBV27; size: -; J: TRBJ1-3; CDR3: CASSFRWSGSGNTIYF
length: 15; V: TRBV5-8; size: -; J: TRBJ1-5; CDR3: CASSLGQSRNQPQHF
length: 15; V: TRBV5-4; size: -; J: TRBJ1-4; CDR3: CASSLGGSTNEKLFF
length: 15; V: TRBV28; size: -; J: TRBJ1-5; CDR3: CASSLSQGSNQPQHF
length: 14; V: TRBV11-2; size: few; J: TRBJ1-1; CDR3: CASTSWTGNTEAFF
length: 15; V: TRBV2; size: -; J: TRBJ2-3; CDR3: CASIPSGGAVDTQYF
length: 16; V: TRBV11-2; size: -; J: TRBJ1-5; CDR3: CASSLLFRARNQPQHF
length: 15; V: TRBV6-6; size: -; J: TRBJ1-4; CDR3: CASSYFRGGDEKLFF
length: 15; V: TRBV11-1; size: once; J: TRBJ2-7; CDR3: CASSFGTSSSYEQYF
length: 17; V: TRBV4-3; size: -; J: TRBJ2-3; CDR3: CASSQAISGSGTDTQYF
length: 15; V: TRBV7-2; size: -; J: TRBJ1-5; CDR3: CASSLVGQNNQPQHF
length: 13; V: TRBV5-4; size: -; J: TRBJ1-1; CDR3: CASSSGTDTEAFF
length: 14; V: TRBV27; size: -; J: TRBJ2-5; CDR3: CASTRTSGQETQYF
length: 14; V: TRBV5-1; size: -; J: TRBJ1-1; CDR3: CASSLGPVNTEAFF
length: 16; V: TRBV7-2; size: -; J: TRBJ1-1; CDR3: CASSLVMGQRNTEAFF
length: 12; V: TRBV5-8; size: -; J: TRBJ1-2; CDR3: CASGGVLHGYTF
length: 16; V: TRBV10-3; size: -; J: TRBJ1-2; CDR3: CASGGQGASVGYGYTF
length: 15; V: TRBV5-4; size: -; J: TRBJ2-5; CDR3: CASSLGQGVQETQYF
length: 15; V: TRBV21-1; size: -; J: TRBJ1-5; CDR3: CASSDDSRGKEPQHF
length: 16; V: TRBV18; size: once; J: TRBJ1-6; CDR3: CASSPPGQPYNSPLHF
length: 15; V: TRBV2; size: -; J: TRBJ2-4; CDR3: CASSTRGLGKNIQYF
length: 14; V: TRBV21-1; size: -; J: TRBJ2-7; CDR3: CASSIHSGSYEQYF